Presented here are 10 T cell receptor beta chains from one specimen sequenced in a study of glioma-infiltrating T cells after dendritic cell vaccination. Time point of the sample: after dendritic cell vaccination, including at tumor progression/relapse. Libraries were prepared by immunoSEQ multiplex PCR; TCRdb keeps only in-frame clonotypes and omits some of them. The sample lists roughly 60,000 clones; 85% to 90% were seen once. This material consisted of blood, taken after dendritic cell vaccination. These receptor sequences come from a human donor with glioblastoma.

V gene TRBV7-6 combines with J gene TRBJ2-1, with 12 positions matching TRBD2. Unmatched junction bases numbered 10, after V lost 2 bases and J lost 2 bases. This CDR3 comprises 19 residues. Per the germline V gene, CDR1 is SGHVS and CDR2 is FNYEAQ. The DNA of the CDR3 is TGTGCCAGCAGCTTAAGGCTTTCAGGACTAGCGGGGACCTACAATGAGCAGTTCTTC. This codes for CASSLRLSGLAGTYNEQFF.

CDR3 sequence: CASSTRGTGSSYEQYF. The CDR3 DNA sequence: TGTGCCAGCTCAACCAGGGGGACAGGGTCTTCGTACGAGCAGTACTTC. The rearrangement links TRBV18 to TRBJ2-7, with 9 bases that match TRBD1. J gave up 4 bases and V 5 bases, and 12 bases lay outside the gene matches. The CDR3 has 16 amino acids. Germline V gene lookup returns CDR1 KGHSH and CDR2 LQKENI.

The rearrangement joins TRBV19 to TRBJ1-5, with a tentative D call TRBD1 (5 bases). Germline assignment: CDR1 LNHDA and CDR2 SQIVND (reference sequence). CDR3 length: 12 residues. V lost 7 bases to trimming and J lost 3 bases, with 7 bases between them. The CDR3 coding sequence is TGTGCCAGTAACAGGATCAATCAGCCCCAGCATTTT. This translates into CASNRINQPQHF.

V usage is TRBV7-9 and J usage is TRBJ1-1; D gene unclear. This CDR3 region has 13 residues. Germline V gene sequence: CDR1 SEHNR, CDR2 FQNEAQ (reference sequence). Trimming left V 8 bases short and J 9 bases short, with 19 bases between. CDR3: CASGPGAGYQAFF. CDR3 sequence (DNA): TGTGCCAGCGGTCCAGGTGCAGGCTACCAAGCTTTCTTT.

The chain has TRBV4-2 and TRBJ2-7; 10 bases are a match to TRBD2. CDR1 and CDR2 (germline): LGHNA, YNFKEQ. There are 15 residues in the CDR3. The trim removed 4 bases at V and 2 bases at J, leaving 5 bases unmatched. CDR3 nucleotides: TGTGCCAGCAGCCGATCAGCGGGGGGGCCCTACGAGCAGTACTTC. This sequence encodes CASSRSAGGPYEQYF.

A single count supports this clone. The chain links TRBV27 to TRBJ1-2, with D tentatively TRBD1 (6 bases). The V gene lost 1 base and the J gene lost 8 bases, with 14 bases spanning the gap. CDR1 is MNHEY, CDR2 SMNVEV, per germline (reference sequence). The CDR3 has 14 residues. The CDR3 loop reads CASSLFQGTLGYTF. The CDR3 bases are TGTGCCAGCAGTTTATTTCAGGGGACGTTGGGCTACACCTTC.

The sample holds one count of this clone. V is TRBV5-6 and J is TRBJ1-2; no definite D call. Germline lookup yields CDR1 SGHDT and CDR2 YYEEEE. V was shortened by 4 bases and J by 6 bases, with 19 bases between the two germline ends. The CDR3 is 15 amino acids. Here the CDR3 reads CASSQPRVTRHGYTF. The CDR3 DNA reads as TGTGCCAGCAGCCAACCACGGGTCACAAGGCATGGCTACACCTTC.

The table lists this clone with a few counts. V usage is TRBV19 and J usage is TRBJ1-2, with TRBD1 as a possible D gene (6 bases). Trimming shortened V by 4 bases and J by 3 bases, and 15 bases separated the two germline ends. The CDR3 spans 15 residues. The germline V gene has CDR1 LNHDA and CDR2 SQIVND (reference sequence). CDR3 nucleotide sequence: TGTGCCAGTAGTACCTTGGACAGTTACTACTATGGCTACACCTTC. Amino acids: CASSTLDSYYYGYTF.

This chain joins TRBV9 and TRBJ2-7; tentatively, D is TRBD1 (5 bases). The ends were cut back, 0 bases at V and 5 bases at J, with 12 bases in the middle. Germline V gene sequence: CDR1 SGDLS, CDR2 YYNGEE. CDR3 size: 14 residues. Here the CDR3 reads CASSVAGQGNEQYF. The CDR3 coding sequence is TGTGCCAGCAGCGTAGCCGGGCAGGGAAACGAGCAGTACTTC.

This chain connects TRBV5-4 to TRBJ1-2, with 7 bases fitting TRBD1. J lost 8 bases, V lost 4 bases, and 8 bases had no gene match. Looked up from germline, CDR1 is SGHNT and CDR2 is YYREEE (reference sequence). The CDR3 length is 13 residues. The CDR3: CASSDNRGRGYTF. The CDR3 DNA sequence: TGTGCCAGCAGCGATAACAGGGGCCGCGGCTACACCTTC. Filled out from reference TRBV5-4 and TRBJ1-2, the complete variable domain reads ETGVTQSPTHLIKTRGQQVTLRCSSQSGHNTVSWYQQALGQGPQFIFQYYREEENGRGNFPPRFSGLQFPNYSSELNVNALELDDSALYLCASSDNRGRGYTFGSGTRLTVV.